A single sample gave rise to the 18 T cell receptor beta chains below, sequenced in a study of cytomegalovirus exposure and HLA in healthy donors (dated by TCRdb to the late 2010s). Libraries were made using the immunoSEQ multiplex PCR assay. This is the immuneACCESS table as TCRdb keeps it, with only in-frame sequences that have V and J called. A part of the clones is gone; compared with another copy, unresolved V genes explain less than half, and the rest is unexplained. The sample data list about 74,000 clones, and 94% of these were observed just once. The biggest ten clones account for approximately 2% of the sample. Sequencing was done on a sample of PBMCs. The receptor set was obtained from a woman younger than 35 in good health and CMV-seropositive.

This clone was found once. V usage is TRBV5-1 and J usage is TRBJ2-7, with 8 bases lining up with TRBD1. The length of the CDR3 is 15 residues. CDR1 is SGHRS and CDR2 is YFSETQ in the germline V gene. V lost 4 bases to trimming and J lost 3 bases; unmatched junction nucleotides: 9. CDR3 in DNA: TGCGCCAGCAGCGACGGGACAGGAGAACTCTACGAGCAGTACTTC. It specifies CASSDGTGELYEQYF.

This CDR3 is CASSSGGMNTEAFF. Written as DNA, the CDR3 is TGTGCCAGTAGTAGCGGGGGCATGAACACTGAAGCTTTCTTT. The chain employs TRBV19 and TRBJ1-1, with D maybe TRBD1 (6 bases). Germline CDR1 reads LNHDA; CDR2 reads SQIVND (reference sequence). V dropped 4 bases and J dropped 0 bases, with 9 bases sitting between them. This CDR3 is 14 amino acids long.

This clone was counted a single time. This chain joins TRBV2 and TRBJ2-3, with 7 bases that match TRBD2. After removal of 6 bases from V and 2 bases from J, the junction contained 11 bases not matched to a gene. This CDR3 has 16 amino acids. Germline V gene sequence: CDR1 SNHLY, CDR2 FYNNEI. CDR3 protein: CASRSRLAEYTDTQYF. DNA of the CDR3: TGTGCCAGCAGAAGTCGTCTAGCGGAATACACAGATACGCAGTATTTT.

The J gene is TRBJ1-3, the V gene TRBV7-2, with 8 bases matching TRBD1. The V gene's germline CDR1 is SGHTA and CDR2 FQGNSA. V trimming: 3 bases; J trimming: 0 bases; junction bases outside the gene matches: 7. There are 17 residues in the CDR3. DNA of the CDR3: TGTGCCAGCAGCTTTACCACAGGGGGAAACTCTGGAAACACCATATATTTT. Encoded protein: CASSFTTGGNSGNTIYF.

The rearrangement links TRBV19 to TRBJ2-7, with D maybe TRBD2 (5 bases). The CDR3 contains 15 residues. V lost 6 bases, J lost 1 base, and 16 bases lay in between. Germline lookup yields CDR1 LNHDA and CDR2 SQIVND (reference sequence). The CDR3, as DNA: TGTGCCAGTAGCTCAACTTCAAGAGGGTCCTACGAGCAGTACTTC. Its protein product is CASSSTSRGSYEQYF.

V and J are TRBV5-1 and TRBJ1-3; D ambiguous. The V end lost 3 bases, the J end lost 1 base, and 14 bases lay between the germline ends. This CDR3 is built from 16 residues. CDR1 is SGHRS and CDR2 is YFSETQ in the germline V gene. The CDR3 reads CASSSDTTVSGNTIYF. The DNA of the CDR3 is TGCGCCAGCAGCTCCGATACCACAGTTTCTGGAAACACCATATATTTT.

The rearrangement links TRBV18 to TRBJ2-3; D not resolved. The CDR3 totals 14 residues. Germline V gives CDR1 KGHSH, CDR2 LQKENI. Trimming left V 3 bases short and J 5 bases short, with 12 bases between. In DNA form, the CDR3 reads TGTGCCAGCTCACCTGCAGAAAATGTAGATACGCAGTATTTT. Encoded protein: CASSPAENVDTQYF. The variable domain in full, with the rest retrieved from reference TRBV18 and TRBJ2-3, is NAGVMQNPRHLVRRRGQEARLRCSPMKGHSHVYWYRQLPEEGLKFMVYLQKENIIDESGMPKERFSAEFPKEGPSILRIQQVVRGDSAAYFCASSPAENVDTQYFGPGTRLTVL.

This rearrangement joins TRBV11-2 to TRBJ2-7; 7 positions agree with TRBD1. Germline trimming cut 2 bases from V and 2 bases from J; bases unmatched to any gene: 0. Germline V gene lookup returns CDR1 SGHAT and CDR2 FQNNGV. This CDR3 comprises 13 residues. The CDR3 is CASSLRGPYEQYF. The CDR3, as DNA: TGTGCCAGCAGCTTAAGGGGGCCCTACGAGCAGTACTTC.

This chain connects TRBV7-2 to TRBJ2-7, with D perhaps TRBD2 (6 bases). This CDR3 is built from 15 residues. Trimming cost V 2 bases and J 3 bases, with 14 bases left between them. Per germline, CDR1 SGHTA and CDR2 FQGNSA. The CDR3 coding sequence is TGTGCCAGCAGCTTACAGAGGGGAGCGGGCTACGAGCAGTACTTC. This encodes CASSLQRGAGYEQYF.

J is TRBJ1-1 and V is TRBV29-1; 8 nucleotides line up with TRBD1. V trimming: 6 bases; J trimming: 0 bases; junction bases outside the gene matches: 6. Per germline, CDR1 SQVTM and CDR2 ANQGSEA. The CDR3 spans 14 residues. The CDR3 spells CSVGQGIMNTEAFF. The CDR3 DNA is TGCAGCGTCGGACAGGGAATAATGAACACTGAAGCTTTCTTT. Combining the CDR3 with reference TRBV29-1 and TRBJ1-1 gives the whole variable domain SAVISQKPSRDICQRGTSLTIQCQVDSQVTMMFWYRQQPGQSLTLIATANQGSEATYESGFVIDKFPISRPNLTFSTLTVSNMSPEDSSIYLCSVGQGIMNTEAFFGQGTRLTVV.

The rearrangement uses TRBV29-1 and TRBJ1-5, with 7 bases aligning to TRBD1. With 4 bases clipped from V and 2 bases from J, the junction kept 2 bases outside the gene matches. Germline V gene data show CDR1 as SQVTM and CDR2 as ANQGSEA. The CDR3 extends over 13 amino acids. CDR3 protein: CSVGGQRNQPQHF. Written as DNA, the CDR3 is TGCAGCGTTGGGGGACAGCGCAATCAGCCCCAGCATTTT. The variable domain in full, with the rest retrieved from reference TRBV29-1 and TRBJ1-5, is SAVISQKPSRDICQRGTSLTIQCQVDSQVTMMFWYRQQPGQSLTLIATANQGSEATYESGFVIDKFPISRPNLTFSTLTVSNMSPEDSSIYLCSVGGQRNQPQHFGDGTRLSIL.

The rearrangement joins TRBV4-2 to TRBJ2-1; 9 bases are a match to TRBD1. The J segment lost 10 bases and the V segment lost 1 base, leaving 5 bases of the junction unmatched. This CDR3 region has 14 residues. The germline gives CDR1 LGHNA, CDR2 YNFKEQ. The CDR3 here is CASSQGTGVGEQFF. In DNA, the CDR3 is TGTGCCAGCAGCCAAGGGACAGGGGTCGGAGAGCAGTTCTTC.

The CDR3 region is CASTVGTGGILSGYTF. CDR3 DNA sequence: TGTGCCAGTACCGTTGGGACAGGGGGCATTCTCTCTGGCTACACCTTC. The chain couples TRBV19 to TRBJ1-2, with 12 bases identical to TRBD1. Trimming cost V 7 bases and J 7 bases; bases outside gene matches: 13. The germline CDR1 and CDR2 sequences are LNHDA and SQIVND (reference sequence). The CDR3 totals 16 residues.

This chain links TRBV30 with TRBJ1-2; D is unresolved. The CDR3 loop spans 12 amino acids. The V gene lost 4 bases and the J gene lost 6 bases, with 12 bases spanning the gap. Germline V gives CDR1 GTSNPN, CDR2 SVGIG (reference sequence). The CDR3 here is CAWTPTYDGYTF. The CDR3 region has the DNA TGTGCCTGGACTCCCACCTACGATGGCTACACCTTC.

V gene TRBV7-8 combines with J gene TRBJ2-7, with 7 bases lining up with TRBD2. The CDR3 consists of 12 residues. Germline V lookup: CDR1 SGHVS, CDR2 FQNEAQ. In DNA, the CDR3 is TGTGCTTCTTCGGCGGGGGAGGGCGAGCAGTACTTC. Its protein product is CASSAGEGEQYF.

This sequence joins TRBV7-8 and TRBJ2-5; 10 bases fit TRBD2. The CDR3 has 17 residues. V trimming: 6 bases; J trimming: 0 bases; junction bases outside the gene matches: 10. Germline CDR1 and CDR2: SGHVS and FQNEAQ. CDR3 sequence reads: CASSFRASGGNQETQYF. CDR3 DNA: TGTGCCAGCAGTTTCAGAGCTAGCGGGGGAAACCAAGAGACCCAGTACTTC.

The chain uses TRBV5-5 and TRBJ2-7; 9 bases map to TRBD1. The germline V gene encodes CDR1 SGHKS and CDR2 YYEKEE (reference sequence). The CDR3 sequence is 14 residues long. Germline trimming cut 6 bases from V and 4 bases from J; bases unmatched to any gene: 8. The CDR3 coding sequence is TGTGCCAGCACCTCGGGACAGGGAGCGTACGAGCAGTACTTC. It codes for CASTSGQGAYEQYF.

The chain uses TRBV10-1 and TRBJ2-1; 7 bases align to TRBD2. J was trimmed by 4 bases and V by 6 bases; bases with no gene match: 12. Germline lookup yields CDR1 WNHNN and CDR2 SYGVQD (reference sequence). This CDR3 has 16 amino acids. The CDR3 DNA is TGCGCCAGCAGGAGCGGGGTGGGGACGGTTTACAATGAGCAGTTCTTC. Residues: CASRSGVGTVYNEQFF.